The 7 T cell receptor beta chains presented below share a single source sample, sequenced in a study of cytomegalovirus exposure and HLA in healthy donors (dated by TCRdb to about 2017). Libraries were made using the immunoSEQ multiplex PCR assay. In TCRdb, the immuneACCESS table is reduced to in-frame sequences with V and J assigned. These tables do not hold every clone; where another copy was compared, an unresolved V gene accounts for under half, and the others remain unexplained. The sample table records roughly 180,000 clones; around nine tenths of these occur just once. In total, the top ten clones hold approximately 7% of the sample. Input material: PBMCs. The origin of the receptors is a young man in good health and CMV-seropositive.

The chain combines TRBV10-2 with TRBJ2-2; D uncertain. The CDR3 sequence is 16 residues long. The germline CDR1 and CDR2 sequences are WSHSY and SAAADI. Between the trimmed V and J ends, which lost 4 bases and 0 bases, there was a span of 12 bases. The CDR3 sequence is CASSVLATANTGELFF. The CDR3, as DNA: TGCGCCAGCAGTGTCCTGGCTACAGCGAACACCGGGGAGCTGTTTTTT.

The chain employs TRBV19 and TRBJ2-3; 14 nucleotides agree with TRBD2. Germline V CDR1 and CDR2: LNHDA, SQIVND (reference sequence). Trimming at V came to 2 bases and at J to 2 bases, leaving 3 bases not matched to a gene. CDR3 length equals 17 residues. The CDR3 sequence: CASSIQTSGGATDTQYF. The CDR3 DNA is TGTGCCAGTAGTATACAGACTAGCGGGGGGGCCACAGATACGCAGTATTTT.

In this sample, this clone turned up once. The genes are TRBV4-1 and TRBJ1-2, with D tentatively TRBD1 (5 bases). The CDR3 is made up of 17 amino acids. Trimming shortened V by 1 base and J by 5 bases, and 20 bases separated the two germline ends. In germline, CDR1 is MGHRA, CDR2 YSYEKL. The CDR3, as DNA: TGCGCCAGCAGCCAAGCCCAAGGGACCGTTCTTCTGTATGGCTACACCTTC. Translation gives CASSQAQGTVLLYGYTF.

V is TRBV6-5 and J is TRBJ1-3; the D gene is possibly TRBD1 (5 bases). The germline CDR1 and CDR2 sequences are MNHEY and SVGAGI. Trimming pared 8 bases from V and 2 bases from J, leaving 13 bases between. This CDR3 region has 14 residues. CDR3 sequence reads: CASGAAGPGNTIYF. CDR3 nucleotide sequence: TGTGCCAGCGGAGCGGCAGGGCCTGGAAACACCATATATTTT.

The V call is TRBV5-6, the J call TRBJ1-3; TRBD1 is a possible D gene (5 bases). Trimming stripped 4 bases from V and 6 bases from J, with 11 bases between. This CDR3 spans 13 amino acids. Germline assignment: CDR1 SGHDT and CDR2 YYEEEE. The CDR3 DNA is TGTGCCAGCAGCATCGGGGGTGTAAACACCATATATTTT. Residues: CASSIGGVNTIYF.

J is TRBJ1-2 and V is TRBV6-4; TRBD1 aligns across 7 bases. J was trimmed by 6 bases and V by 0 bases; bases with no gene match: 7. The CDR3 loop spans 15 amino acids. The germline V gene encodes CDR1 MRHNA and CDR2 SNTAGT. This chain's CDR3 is CASSDSGRGLDGYTF. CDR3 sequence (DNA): TGTGCCAGCAGTGACTCCGGAAGGGGGCTTGATGGCTACACCTTC.

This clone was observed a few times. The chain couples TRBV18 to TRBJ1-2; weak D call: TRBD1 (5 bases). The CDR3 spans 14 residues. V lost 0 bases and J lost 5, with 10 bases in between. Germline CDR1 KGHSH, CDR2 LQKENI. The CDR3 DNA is TGTGCCAGCTCACCACCGGGACCCGAGTATGGCTACACCTTC. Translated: CASSPPGPEYGYTF.